This T cell receptor (beta chain) stems from a study of cytomegalovirus exposure and HLA in healthy donors. Overall study: In an early release, HLA-typed donors contributed 75 million to 85 million unique TCR sequences.

V was clipped by 2 bases and J by 4 bases, with 24 bases between them. The germline CDR1 and CDR2 sequences are GTSNPN and SVGIG (reference sequence). The CDR3 is made up of 18 amino acids. The PCR was carried out with 60 Vbeta primers and 13 Jbeta primers. Here immunoSEQ multiplex PCR was the method, and the copy in TCRdb shows in-frame clones only, minus some. The sample yields about 130,000 clones, 82% seen once. A word on this clone: Its cognate antigen is unknown.

General observations from the study: Being productive about 90% or about 30% of the time was typical of most TCR beta V segments in an earlier analysis. Analysis performed later found 16,951 TCR beta sequences associated with HLA alleles at 0.05 false discovery rate.

This chain uses TRBV30 with TRBJ2-1; perhaps TRBD2 as D (5 bases). The sequencing input was PBMCs. This receptor was obtained from a woman in her fifties or sixties in good health and CMV-seropositive. DNA of the CDR3: TGTGCCTGGAGTTGGACGAGGGCTCAACCGACGCTATACAATGAGCAGTTCTTC. It specifies CAWSWTRAQPTLYNEQFF.